Included here is one TCR beta chain sequence, with context. A read error may account for a junction end that differs from germline. The assay was immunoSEQ multiplex PCR, and TCRdb's table has in-frame clones only and misses some. The sample gives 98,000 or so clones, roughly 90% of which show up once; less than 0.65% is in the top ten. Described time point: baseline, week 1 (first vaccination visit). Treatment denoted: pre-vaccination baseline after standard-of-care therapy. The data belong to a study of a mutant IDH1 vaccine in newly diagnosed glioma. CDR1 and CDR2 (germline): SSHAT, FNYEAQ (reference sequence). This CDR3 has 16 residues.

The chain carries TRBV7-7 and TRBJ2-2, with TRBD1 as a possible D gene (6 bases). The receptor's source is a woman between 50 and 59 years old with glioma. The sample in question was PBMCs, obtained from a glioma patient treated with radiotherapy, temozolomide or both. CDR3 loop: CASSLGTPAGTGELFF. CDR3 DNA: TGTGCTAGCAGCTTAGGGACACCTGCCGGGACCGGGGAGCTGTTTTTT.